Listed here is a single T cell receptor beta chain. Its antigen remains unidentified. The data belong to a study of cytomegalovirus exposure and HLA in healthy donors. In the study overall: Roughly 92 million unique TCRs, all from HLA-typed donors, were included in an early release of the data. Study-wide results and caveats: CMV antigen specificity of a few CMV-associated chains was confirmed in vitro. A later analysis, which compared TCR beta chains of equal frequency, found the HLA-associated ones more clonally expanded.

V lost 5 bases to trimming and J lost 2 bases; unmatched junction nucleotides: 18. CDR3 length: 18 residues. Germline lookup yields CDR1 SGHRS and CDR2 YFSETQ. The PCR contained 60 Vbeta and 13 Jbeta primers. Sequenced by immunoSEQ multiplex PCR; TCRdb stores in-frame clones only, minus some. The sample records some 150,000 clones, approximately 85% being singletons. Sequenced sample: PBMCs. This TCR derives from a woman in her forties or fifties in good health and CMV-seropositive. The V and J genes are TRBV5-1 and TRBJ2-5, with TRBD1 matching over 7 bases. The CDR3 nucleotides read TGCGCCAGCAGTACTGCCGGGGCAATGACAGGGAGTCAAGAGACCCAGTACTTC. This sequence encodes CASSTAGAMTGSQETQYF.